These 12 T cell receptor beta chains share one sample of origin, sequenced in a study of liver allograft versus peripheral blood T cells. Study as a whole: What was compared were the T cell receptor repertoires in transplanted livers and those in the peripheral blood of recipients.

TCRdb independently ran MiXCR on the reads; one entry per CDR3 protein. The data show over 10,000 distinct CDR3 sequences, about 26% seen once. Receptor source: a human patient who had a liver transplant. Some T cells may be graft donor cells.

This clonotype rates as medium-sized. The chain is built from TRBV10-3 and TRBJ2-3, with TRBD1 identical over 7 bases. There are 15 residues in the CDR3. Unmatched junction bases numbered 3, after V lost 3 bases and J lost 0 bases. Germline loops: CDR1 ENHRY, CDR2 SYGVKD. The CDR3 DNA reads as TGTGCCATCAGTGAATCGGACAGGAGCACAGATACGCAGTATTTT. Translating it yields CAISESDRSTDTQYF.

By proportion, this clonotype is medium-sized (0.01 to 0.1%). This sequence joins TRBV29-1 and TRBJ2-3; 8 bases are a match to TRBD1. Losses at the gene ends were 6 bases for V and 6 bases for J; bases not matched to a gene: 8. CDR1 is SQVTM, CDR2 ANQGSEA, per germline. The CDR3 covers 13 residues. The CDR3 DNA is TGCAGCGTCGGACAGGGCCAGAGGGATACGCAGTATTTT. This encodes CSVGQGQRDTQYF.

Remarks on this clonotype: A much larger clone is a single base away; this may be a read error. This sequence joins TRBV7-9 and TRBJ1-6; D gene ambiguous. Germline CDR1 reads SEHNR; CDR2 reads FQNEAQ (reference sequence). CDR3 length equals 14 residues. With 5 bases removed from V and 10 bases from J, the gap between germline ends came to 15 bases. The CDR3: CASSARTANSPLHF. In DNA, the CDR3 is TGTGCCAGCAGCGCCAGGACCGCGAACTCACCCCTCCACTTT.

This clonotype has a handful of counts. This sequence joins TRBV30 and TRBJ2-7, with 7 positions matching TRBD2. After removal of 5 bases from V and 6 bases from J, the junction contained 4 bases not matched to a gene. The CDR3 loop spans 11 amino acids. Germline CDR1 is GTSNPN and CDR2 is SVGIG (reference sequence). CDR3 bases: TGTGCCTGGTCCTCTAGCGGCGAGCAGTACTTC. Encoded protein: CAWSSSGEQYF.

This clonotype was observed a few times. This chain's CDR3 is CASSEVGQGWGEKLFF. CDR3 coding DNA: TGTGCCAGCAGTGAAGTCGGCCAGGGATGGGGAGAAAAACTGTTTTTT. The V gene is TRBV6-1, the J gene TRBJ1-4; D is perhaps TRBD1 (5 bases). Germline V CDR1 and CDR2: MNHNS, SASEGT. The germline V and J ends were trimmed by 1 base and 8 bases, with 17 bases remaining between them. This CDR3 region has 16 residues.

This clonotype has more than one count but fewer than ten. V gene TRBV28 combines with J gene TRBJ1-6, with D possibly matching TRBD1 (6 bases). CDR1 and CDR2 from the germline V gene are MDHEN and SYDVKM. The CDR3 totals 15 residues. Trimming removed 6 bases at V and 3 bases at J, with 12 bases between. The CDR3 sequence is CASSTRRGYNSPLHF. CDR3 DNA: TGTGCCAGCAGCACGCGCAGGGGCTATAATTCACCCCTCCACTTT.

J is TRBJ1-2 and V is TRBV28; possibly TRBD1 for D (5 bases). The ends were cut back, 2 bases at V and 4 bases at J, with 11 bases in the middle. The CDR3 consists of 14 residues. Per the germline V gene, CDR1 is MDHEN and CDR2 is SYDVKM. CDR3 amino acids: CASSLGHYLYGYTF. The CDR3 DNA is TGTGCCAGCAGTTTAGGACATTACCTCTATGGCTACACCTTC.

The chain employs TRBV28 and TRBJ1-6; D unresolved. Germline assignment: CDR1 MDHEN and CDR2 SYDVKM. Trimming shortened V by 6 bases and J by 5 bases, and 11 bases separated the two germline ends. There are 14 residues in the CDR3. CDR3 region: CASRGMINNSPLHF. CDR3 bases: TGTGCCAGCAGAGGGATGATCAATAATTCACCCCTCCACTTT.

This clonotype came up a few times. This chain joins TRBV20-1 and TRBJ2-7; D call uncertain. Looked up from germline, CDR1 is DFQATT and CDR2 is SNEGSKA (reference sequence). The ends were cut back, 3 bases at V and 3 bases at J, with 15 bases in the middle. The CDR3 contains 14 residues. CDR3 region: CSASHTIARYEQYF. CDR3 coding DNA: TGCAGTGCTAGCCACACGATCGCTCGCTACGAGCAGTACTTC.

This clonotype is categorized as medium-sized. V usage is TRBV10-3 and J usage is TRBJ2-7; D is possibly TRBD1 or TRBD2 (5 bases each). The germline V and J ends were trimmed by 3 bases and 5 bases, with 14 bases remaining between them. Germline V lookup: CDR1 ENHRY, CDR2 SYGVKD. The CDR3 consists of 14 residues. CDR3 sequence (DNA): TGTGCCATCAGTGATCAGACGGGACGGGACGAGCAGTACTTC. Amino acid sequence: CAISDQTGRDEQYF.

This clonotype was recorded many times. The chain links TRBV5-6 to TRBJ2-7; D gene unclear. V was trimmed by 0 bases and J by 3 bases, leaving 1 base between them. Germline V CDR1 and CDR2: SGHDT, YYEEEE. The CDR3 consists of 11 residues. CDR3 nucleotides: TGTGCCAGCAGCTTGGTCTACGAGCAGTACTTC. Amino acids: CASSLVYEQYF.

In this sample, this clonotype is medium-sized. J is TRBJ2-3 and V is TRBV6-5; 8 positions agree with TRBD1. CDR1 MNHEY and CDR2 SVGAGI come from the germline V gene. CDR3 length: 13 residues. The trim removed 6 bases at V and 1 base at J, leaving 0 bases unmatched. The CDR3 DNA is TGTGCCAGCAGGGACAGGGGCACAGATACGCAGTATTTT. Encoded protein: CASRDRGTDTQYF.